The next 22 T cell receptor beta chains were all read from a single sample in a study of blood T cell repertoires in COVID-19. Measured with immunoSEQ multiplex PCR; TCRdb has only the in-frame clones, and not every one. Altogether about 66,000 clones are present, around 92% being singletons, with the ten largest covering roughly 1.4%. The sequencing sample was made of peripheral blood. These receptors came from a man in his 60s with acute or convalescent COVID-19.

The chain employs TRBV3-1 (or the pseudogene TRBV3-2) and TRBJ1-2; D gene unclear. V lost 5 bases and J lost 0, with 13 bases in between. In germline, CDR1 is LGHDT, CDR2 YNNKEL (reference sequence). This CDR3 region has 15 residues. As DNA, the CDR3 is TGTGCCAGCAGCTCCGATTATGCTACTAACTATGGCTACACCTTC. Protein sequence: CASSSDYATNYGYTF.

The table lists this clone with a few counts. The junction differs from germline at one of its ends, possibly a read error. J is TRBJ1-3 and V is TRBV7-7, with D possibly matching TRBD1 (5 bases). Germline V CDR1 and CDR2: SSHAT, FNYEAQ (reference sequence). This CDR3 is 13 amino acids long. The CDR3 is CASSPNRGNTIYF. As DNA, the CDR3 is TGTGCTAGCAGCCCGAACAGGGGAAACACCATATATTTT.

The chain couples TRBV5-1 to TRBJ2-7, with 7 bases aligning to TRBD1. The length of the CDR3 is 16 residues. J was trimmed by 3 bases and V by 0 bases; bases with no gene match: 9. Germline V gene data show CDR1 as SGHRS and CDR2 as YFSETQ. CDR3 amino acids: CASSLGSGQPNYEQYF. The DNA for the CDR3 is TGCGCCAGCAGCTTGGGTTCGGGACAGCCTAACTACGAGCAGTACTTC.

The chain recombines TRBV6-5 with TRBJ1-5, with D unclear. There are 15 residues in the CDR3. Looked up from germline, CDR1 is MNHEY and CDR2 is SVGAGI. V lost 1 base, J lost 2 bases, and 9 bases lay in between. Written as DNA, the CDR3 is TGTGCCAGCAGTTACTACCGGGGTGGCAATCAGCCCCAGCATTTT. It yields the protein CASSYYRGGNQPQHF.

The chain combines TRBV11-3 with TRBJ1-4; 7 nucleotides agree with TRBD1. Germline lookup yields CDR1 SGHNT and CDR2 YENEEA. The CDR3 totals 15 residues. Germline trimming cut 6 bases from V and 8 bases from J; bases unmatched to any gene: 12. The CDR3 coding sequence is TGTGCCAGCAGTTGTAGACAGGGCCGGGGGGAAAAACTGTTTTTT. Amino acid sequence: CASSCRQGRGEKLFF.

The gene calls are TRBV24-1 and TRBJ1-4, with D uncertain. Per germline, CDR1 KGHDR and CDR2 SFDVKD. The V end lost 9 bases, the J end lost 0 bases, and 10 bases lay between the germline ends. The length of the CDR3 is 14 residues. CDR3 sequence: CATRTVTTNEKLFF. The CDR3 coding sequence is TGTGCCACCCGAACAGTAACAACTAATGAAAAACTGTTTTTT.

This chain joins TRBV12-5 and TRBJ1-1, with TRBD1 identical over 8 bases. Per germline, CDR1 LGHNT and CDR2 FRNRAP. V was clipped by 3 bases and J by 3 bases; unmatched bases: 12. The CDR3 has 17 amino acids. This CDR3 reads CASGLPDRGAGDTEAFF. As DNA, the CDR3 is TGTGCTAGTGGTTTACCTGACAGGGGCGCTGGGGACACTGAAGCTTTCTTT.

CDR3 DNA: TGTGCCAGTAGTATATGGCAGAGCACAGATACGCAGTATTTT. Protein: CASSIWQSTDTQYF. This chain uses TRBV19 with TRBJ2-3; D gene unclear. Trimming stripped 2 bases from V and 0 bases from J, with 6 bases between. CDR3 size: 14 residues. Germline values: CDR1 LNHDA, CDR2 SQIVND (reference sequence).

The genes are TRBV11-2 and TRBJ2-2; TRBD2 is a possible D gene (5 bases). The V end lost 5 bases, the J end lost 0 bases, and 13 bases lay between the germline ends. The CDR3 loop spans 16 amino acids. CDR1 and CDR2 from the germline V gene are SGHAT and FQNNGV. CDR3 nucleotide sequence: TGTGCCAGCAGCCCCTTCTCTAGCCCGAACACCGGGGAGCTGTTTTTT. It translates to CASSPFSSPNTGELFF.

This chain connects TRBV4-1 to TRBJ2-7, with 7 nucleotides matching TRBD1. This CDR3 is built from 15 residues. From germline, CDR1 is MGHRA and CDR2 YSYEKL. Losses at the gene ends were 4 bases for V and 4 bases for J; bases not matched to a gene: 10. The CDR3 DNA is TGCGCCAGCAGCCTTACCGGGACAGATTTTTACGAGCAGTACTTC. It is translated as CASSLTGTDFYEQYF.

This clone was observed a few times. The rearrangement links TRBV7-2 to TRBJ1-5; TRBD1 aligns across 8 bases. Losses at the gene ends were 5 bases for V and 0 bases for J; bases not matched to a gene: 3. Germline-derived CDR1 and CDR2 are SGHTA and FQGNSA. The CDR3 has 15 amino acids. CDR3 region: CASSLDRASNQPQHF. For the CDR3, the DNA is TGTGCCAGCAGCCTGGACAGGGCTAGCAATCAGCCCCAGCATTTT.

V is TRBV2 and J is TRBJ1-4, with 10 positions matching TRBD1. This CDR3 has 14 amino acids. CDR1 is SNHLY, CDR2 FYNNEI, per germline. With 6 bases clipped from V and 4 bases from J, the junction kept 2 bases outside the gene matches. CDR3 sequence: CASSRTGGNEKLFF. The CDR3 nucleotides read TGTGCCAGCAGCAGGACAGGGGGTAATGAAAAACTGTTTTTT.

The count of this clone is one. The chain couples TRBV19 to TRBJ1-1; D gene uncertain. The germline gives CDR1 LNHDA, CDR2 SQIVND (reference sequence). V lost 8 bases to trimming and J lost 2 bases, with 6 bases between them. CDR3 length: 11 residues. The CDR3 nucleotides are TGTGCCAGTCTCAGAAACACTGAAGCTTTCTTT. Its protein is CASLRNTEAFF.

The sample holds one count of this clone. The same CDR3 also results from other DNA sequences found in this sample. This chain uses TRBV5-1 with TRBJ2-1; the D gene is possibly TRBD1 (5 bases). V was cut by 0 bases and J by 1 base, with 5 bases left in between. The CDR3 loop spans 14 amino acids. From germline, CDR1 is SGHRS and CDR2 YFSETQ. DNA for the CDR3: TGCGCCAGCAGCTTGGGACAGTCCTACAATGAGCAGTTCTTC. Its protein is CASSLGQSYNEQFF.

This clone showed up just once. This chain links TRBV19 with TRBJ1-5, with TRBD1 as a possible D gene (5 bases). The germline gives CDR1 LNHDA, CDR2 SQIVND (reference sequence). This CDR3 has 16 residues. Trimming cost V 4 bases and J 0 bases, with 13 bases left between them. Here the CDR3 DNA reads TGTGCCAGTAGTAGCGGACACCAGTATAGCAATCAGCCCCAGCATTTT. It yields the protein CASSSGHQYSNQPQHF.

The V and J genes are TRBV10-3 and TRBJ2-3, with 8 bases matching TRBD1. V lost 4 bases and J lost 6; bases outside the gene matches: 0. This CDR3 has 12 amino acids. Germline CDR1 reads ENHRY; CDR2 reads SYGVKD. The DNA of the CDR3 is TGTGCCATCAGTGGGACAGGGGATACGCAGTATTTT. It is translated as CAISGTGDTQYF.

In its sample, this clone was seen a few times. The V gene is TRBV30, the J gene TRBJ1-5, with a possible D match to TRBD1 (6 bases). Trimming took off 2 bases at V and 3 bases at J, with 17 bases between the two ends. Per the germline V gene, CDR1 is GTSNPN and CDR2 is SVGIG (reference sequence). This CDR3 comprises 16 residues. The CDR3 sequence is CAWSRRGGKHNQPQHF. In DNA, the CDR3 is TGTGCCTGGAGTAGAAGGGGGGGTAAACACAATCAGCCCCAGCATTTT. Full variable domain (outside the CDR3, taken from reference TRBV30 and TRBJ1-5): SQTIHQWPATLVQPVGSPLSLECTVEGTSNPNLYWYRQAAGRGLQLLFYSVGIGQISSEVPQNLSASRPQDRQFILSSKKLLLSDSGFYLCAWSRRGGKHNQPQHFGDGTRLSIL.

This rearrangement joins TRBV5-1 to TRBJ1-5; 9 bases agree with TRBD1. J gave up 3 bases and V 0 bases, and 1 base lay outside the gene matches. Germline CDR1 SGHRS, CDR2 YFSETQ. CDR3 size: 15 residues. The CDR3 loop is CASSLGDRDNQPQHF. CDR3 in DNA: TGCGCCAGCAGCTTGGGGGACAGGGACAATCAGCCCCAGCATTTT.

The V and J genes are TRBV2 and TRBJ1-2; the D gene is possibly TRBD1 (6 bases). The germline gives CDR1 SNHLY, CDR2 FYNNEI. Trimming stripped 6 bases from V and 4 bases from J, with 15 bases between. This CDR3 is 14 amino acids long. CDR3 loop: CASSSLGQIYGYTF. CDR3 sequence (DNA): TGTGCCAGCAGCAGTTTAGGACAGATCTATGGCTACACCTTC.

This rearrangement joins TRBV2 to TRBJ2-1, with 9 bases identical to TRBD2. The CDR3 sequence is 17 residues long. V was clipped by 5 bases and J by 4 bases; unmatched bases: 12. Germline V gives CDR1 SNHLY, CDR2 FYNNEI. The CDR3 DNA reads as TGTGCCAGCAGTCTTCTCCTAGCGGGAACCATTTACAATGAGCAGTTCTTC. Translated: CASSLLLAGTIYNEQFF. Based on the CDR3 plus reference TRBV2 and TRBJ2-1, the full variable domain is EPEVTQTPSHQVTQMGQEVILRCVPISNHLYFYWYRQILGQKVEFLVSFYNNEISEKSEIFDDQFSVERPDGSNFTLKIRSTKLEDSAMYFCASSLLLAGTIYNEQFFGPGTRLTVL.

The chain joins TRBV20-1 to TRBJ1-2, with D maybe TRBD1 (5 bases). Trimming removed 3 bases at V and 0 bases at J, with 17 bases between. CDR3 length: 16 amino acids. Germline assignment: CDR1 DFQATT and CDR2 SNEGSKA (reference sequence). CDR3 sequence reads: CSASGGVGTANYGYTF. The CDR3 coding sequence is TGCAGTGCTAGTGGGGGGGTGGGCACCGCTAACTATGGCTACACCTTC.

V is TRBV7-2 and J is TRBJ2-7; no clear D gene. Per the germline V gene, CDR1 is SGHTA and CDR2 is FQGNSA. The CDR3 sequence is 13 residues long. V gave up 9 bases and J gave up 0 bases, with 12 bases separating them. In DNA, the CDR3 is TGTGCCAGTACAACCGGGTCCTCCTACGAGCAGTACTTC. It yields the protein CASTTGSSYEQYF.